These T cell receptor beta chains were read from a single sample in a study of Ad26.COV2.S vaccination and SARS-CoV-2 variants. Libraries were prepared by immunoSEQ multiplex PCR; TCRdb keeps only in-frame clonotypes and omits some of them. The repertoire holds about 280,000 clones, with more than 75% as singletons. The sample consisted of peripheral blood, taken in a trial of Ad26.COV2.S vaccine versus placebo. The receptors originated from a person between 18 and 65 years old who received the Ad26.COV2.S COVID-19 vaccine or a placebo. CDR3s include the opening cysteine and the closing phenylalanine or tryptophan. A D gene is named only where the DNA matches it firmly. The size entry is marked missing in some rows and otherwise reads once, few, many or a size class.

len,d_gene,v_gene,j_gene,abundance,CDR3nt,CDR3aa
15,TRBD1,TRBV9,TRBJ2-7,.,TGTGCCAGCAGCGTAGGCGGGACAGGGGGCTACGAGCAGTACTTC,CASSVGGTGGYEQYF
15,.,TRBV2,TRBJ2-3,.,TGTGCCAGCAGTGAAGAAGCGGTAAGCACAGATACGCAGTATTTT,CASSEEAVSTDTQYF
15,.,TRBV5-1,TRBJ2-5,.,TGCGCCAGCAGCTTGGCCCCTAGCCCCCAAGAGACCCAGTACTTC,CASSLAPSPQETQYF
15,.,TRBV7-2,TRBJ1-1,.,TGTGCCAGCAGCTTAGGCTTTACAGGGCACACTGAAGCTTTCTTT,CASSLGFTGHTEAFF
15,TRBD1,TRBV10-3,TRBJ1-2,once,TGTGCCATCAGTGAGCCGAACGGACAGGGTTTGCCCTACACCTTC,CAISEPNGQGLPYTF
15,TRBD2,TRBV7-8,TRBJ2-2,once,TGTGCCCATTTAGGCAGGCGGGAGGGCCCCGGGGAGCTGTTTTTT,CAHLGRREGPGELFF
14,.,TRBV7-2,TRBJ2-1,once,TGTGCCAGCAGCTTAGCAACTGGCCGTGATGAGCAGTTCTTC,CASSLATGRDEQFF
14,TRBD2,TRBV6-5,TRBJ2-2,.,TGTGCCAGCAGTAGCGGGGTGGGTGCCGGGGAGCTGTTTTTT,CASSSGVGAGELFF
15,.,TRBV7-2,TRBJ2-7,.,TGTGCCAGCAGCTTGTCCCAGACCCTCTCCTACGAGCAGTACTTC,CASSLSQTLSYEQYF
14,.,TRBV21-1,TRBJ2-7,.,TGTGCCAGCAGCAAATGGCCAGGCACCTACGAGCAGTACTTC,CASSKWPGTYEQYF
12,.,TRBV2,TRBJ1-5,.,TGTGCCAGCAGTTCAGATAATCAGCCCCAGCATTTT,CASSSDNQPQHF
12,.,TRBV6-5,TRBJ1-2,.,TGTGCCAGCGGGGAGGGGAACTATGGCTACACCTTC,CASGEGNYGYTF
14,TRBD2,TRBV27,TRBJ2-2,.,TGTGCCAGCAGTTTAGTAGCGGGAGTCGGGGAGCTGTTTTTT,CASSLVAGVGELFF
16,TRBD1,TRBV5-4,TRBJ2-3,.,TGTGCCAGCAGCTCGCCCGGACAGGGAGTAGCAGATACGCAGTATTTT,CASSSPGQGVADTQYF
12,.,TRBV5-8,TRBJ1-2,.,TGTGCCAGCAGCTTGAAGACCTACGGCTACACCTTC,CASSLKTYGYTF
16,TRBD2,TRBV7-2,TRBJ2-7,.,TGTGCCAGCAGCCTATGGACTAGCGGGAGGGGGTACGAGCAGTACTTC,CASSLWTSGRGYEQYF
15,TRBD1,TRBV7-6,TRBJ2-3,.,TGTGCCAGCAGTCGGGGACAGGACGTGGCAGATACGCAGTATTTT,CASSRGQDVADTQYF
17,.,TRBV10-3,TRBJ2-1,.,TGTGCCATCAGGGGGGAAACGGAGCTTAGCTCCTACAATGAGCAGTTCTTC,CAIRGETELSSYNEQFF
16,TRBD2,TRBV5-1,TRBJ2-1,.,TGCGCCAGCAGCCTCGGGGGACTAGCCTCATACAATGAGCAGTTCTTC,CASSLGGLASYNEQFF
13,TRBD1,TRBV30,TRBJ1-2,once,TGTGCTGCGGACAGGGGGGGTACCTATGGCTACACCTTC,CAADRGGTYGYTF
15,.,TRBV4-2,TRBJ1-2,.,TGTGCCAGCAGCCAAGACAAACAGAGAATCTATGGCTACACCTTC,CASSQDKQRIYGYTF
16,TRBD1,TRBV4-1,TRBJ2-4,.,TGCGCCAGCAGCCAGACAAGGACAGGGGCAGGGAACATTCAGTACTTC,CASSQTRTGAGNIQYF
14,.,TRBV5-1,TRBJ1-1,once,TGCGCCAGCAGCGTCCGGGCGATTAACACTGAAGCTTTCTTT,CASSVRAINTEAFF
15,TRBD2,TRBV3-1/TRBV3-2,TRBJ2-7,.,TGTGCCAGCAGCCAAATTAGCGGGAGGGTATACGAGCAGTACTTC,CASSQISGRVYEQYF
17,.,TRBV5-1,TRBJ1-6,.,TGCGCCAGCAGCTCCCGAGCGGAGGGTCCCCCTTTTTCACCCCTCCACTTT,CASSSRAEGPPFSPLHF
13,.,TRBV18,TRBJ2-5,.,TGTGCCAGCTCACCAACGACTTTTGAGACCCAGTACTTC,CASSPTTFETQYF
18,TRBD2,TRBV3-1/TRBV3-2,TRBJ2-3,.,TGTGCCAGCAGCCCCCCCCACCCTCTAGCGGGGAAGGGTGATACGCAGTATTTT,CASSPPHPLAGKGDTQYF
15,.,TRBV6-2/TRBV6-3,TRBJ2-7,.,TGTGCCAGCAGTTACGTGGGAAGGGATAACTACGAGCAGTACTTC,CASSYVGRDNYEQYF
16,TRBD2,TRBV7-8,TRBJ2-7,.,TGTGCCAGCAGCCCCGGACTAGCGGGTAGCTCCTACGAGCAGTACTTC,CASSPGLAGSSYEQYF
13,.,TRBV30,TRBJ1-4,.,TGTGCCTGGAGTCGGGGGATTAATGAAAAACTGTTTTTT,CAWSRGINEKLFF
16,TRBD2,TRBV28,TRBJ2-7,.,TGTGCCAGCAGTCGCATAGCGGGAGGGGTAATCTACGAGCAGTACTTC,CASSRIAGGVIYEQYF
13,.,TRBV11-3,TRBJ1-4,.,TGTGCCAGCAGCCCCGGAAAGGATGAAAAACTGTTTTTT,CASSPGKDEKLFF
17,TRBD1,TRBV30,TRBJ1-1,.,TGTGCCTCCGACTTAAGTCGGGACAGGGTAGGGGTCACTGAAGCTTTCTTT,CASDLSRDRVGVTEAFF
14,.,TRBV4-3,TRBJ2-5,once,TGCGCCAGCAGCCAAGATCCCAACCAAGAGACCCAGTACTTC,CASSQDPNQETQYF
14,TRBD1,TRBV28,TRBJ1-2,.,TGTGCCAGCAGTCCGATAACAGGGGACTATGGCTACACCTTC,CASSPITGDYGYTF
14,TRBD2,TRBV4-2,TRBJ2-5,.,TGTGCCAGCAGCCAAGATGTGGGACTAGGGATCCAGTACTTC,CASSQDVGLGIQYF
17,TRBD2,TRBV7-2,TRBJ2-5,.,TGTGCCAGCAGCTCCCCTGCCGGGGGGGCCGGTGCCGAGACCCAGTACTTC,CASSSPAGGAGAETQYF
13,TRBD1,TRBV5-4,TRBJ1-1,.,TGTGCCAGCAGCCTCCGACAGGGAACTGAAGCTTTCTTT,CASSLRQGTEAFF
15,TRBD1,TRBV2,TRBJ1-2,.,TGTGCCAGCAGTGAAGCCCCCGACAGGGTTGGTGGCTACACCTTC,CASSEAPDRVGGYTF
16,.,TRBV5-1,TRBJ1-1,.,TGCGCCAGCAGCTTGGATGGATCCGGGGGGAACACTGAAGCTTTCTTT,CASSLDGSGGNTEAFF
14,.,TRBV5-1,TRBJ1-4,.,TGCGCCAGCAGCTTGGGGGGTCCGGGGGTTGAACTGTTTTTT,CASSLGGPGVELFF
15,.,TRBV5-1,TRBJ2-6,.,TGCGCCAGCGGGGATATAACCTCTGGGGCCAACGTCCTGACTTTC,CASGDITSGANVLTF
20,TRBD2,TRBV18,TRBJ2-1,few,TGTGCCAGCTCACCACCTCTGGTCCTAGCGGGGGATGGGACCTACAATGAGCAGTTCTTC,CASSPPLVLAGDGTYNEQFF
14,TRBD2,TRBV10-3,TRBJ2-7,.,TGTGCCATCAGTACGACTAGCGGGAGTTACGAGCAGTACTTC,CAISTTSGSYEQYF
13,.,TRBV19,TRBJ2-7,.,TGTGCCAGTAGTATACCAGGCTCCTACGAGCAGTACTTC,CASSIPGSYEQYF
13,TRBD2,TRBV4-1,TRBJ2-1,.,TGCGCCAGCAGCCAAGATACTAGCGGGGTTTGGTTCTTC,CASSQDTSGVWFF
14,.,TRBV5-1,TRBJ1-1,.,TGCGCCAGCAGCTTGTTGAGCCCCAACACTGAAGCTTTCTTT,CASSLLSPNTEAFF
17,TRBD1,TRBV2,TRBJ1-1,once,TGTGCCAGCAGTGATCTTGGACAGGCTTTAGGGAACACTGAAGCTTTCTTT,CASSDLGQALGNTEAFF
13,.,TRBV6-5,TRBJ2-5,.,TGTGCCAGCATCTGGACTATAGGAGAGACCCAGTACTTC,CASIWTIGETQYF
16,TRBD1,TRBV6-6,TRBJ1-4,.,TGTGCCAGCAGTTACGAGGGGGGACAGGGGAATGAAAAACTGTTTTTT,CASSYEGGQGNEKLFF
16,.,TRBV4-3,TRBJ1-6,.,TGCGCCAGCAGCCCGGACCGGAGCTCCTATAATTCACCCCTCCACTTT,CASSPDRSSYNSPLHF
14,TRBD1,TRBV11-2,TRBJ2-3,.,TGTGCCAGCAGATTGGACAGGGGCAGGGATACGCAGTATTTT,CASRLDRGRDTQYF
15,.,TRBV2,TRBJ2-7,.,TGTGCCAGCAGTGGGGGGACGGGAAGGGGCTACGAGCAGTACTTC,CASSGGTGRGYEQYF
16,.,TRBV6-1,TRBJ2-2,once,TGTGCCAGCAGTGCACACAGGGTCCCGAACACCGGGGAGCTGTTTTTT,CASSAHRVPNTGELFF
16,TRBD2,TRBV25-1,TRBJ2-1,.,TGTGCCAGCAGTGAATATACTAGCGGCTCCTACAATGAGCAGTTCTTC,CASSEYTSGSYNEQFF